Presented here are 25 T cell receptor beta chains from one specimen sequenced in a study of cytomegalovirus exposure and HLA in healthy donors. The PCR used 60 Vbeta and 13 Jbeta primers. TCRdb's table, derived via immunoSEQ multiplex PCR, lists solely in-frame clones and lacks some. The sample contains over 150,000 clones, around four fifths of which appear only once. The sequenced sample consisted of PBMCs. The origin of the receptors is a man aged 45-60 years in good health and CMV-seropositive.

This rearrangement joins TRBV14 to TRBJ1-2; tentative D call: TRBD1 (6 bases). With 3 bases removed from V and 6 bases from J, the gap between germline ends came to 17 bases. Germline CDR1 is SGHDN and CDR2 is FVKESK. CDR3 size: 15 residues. The CDR3 protein is CASSQRWGRRDGYTF. The CDR3 region has the DNA TGTGCCAGCAGCCAGAGATGGGGGCGCAGGGATGGCTACACCTTC.

Worth noting for this clone: Its ends do not fully match the called genes, so a read error is possible. This chain links TRBV11-2 with TRBJ2-3; D might be TRBD2 (5 bases). The CDR3 runs to 14 residues. The germline V gene has CDR1 SGHAT and CDR2 FQNNGV. CDR3 protein: CANSPTSLLGTQYF. Written as DNA, the CDR3 is TGTGCCAACAGCCCCACTAGTCTCCTTGGTACGCAGTATTTT.

This clone was seen a few times. This chain joins TRBV5-6 and TRBJ1-3; 12 bases are shared with TRBD1. The ends lost 4 bases at V and 4 bases at J; junction bases unmatched: 6. Germline values: CDR1 SGHDT, CDR2 YYEEEE. The CDR3 is 16 residues long. CDR3 sequence (DNA): TGTGCCAGCAGCCCCGGGACAGGGGGCCTAGGAAACACCATATATTTT. Translation: CASSPGTGGLGNTIYF.

The chain employs TRBV7-3 and TRBJ2-1, with 9 positions matching TRBD2. V trimming: 5 bases; J trimming: 1 base; junction bases outside the gene matches: 3. The CDR3 spans 15 residues. Germline assignment: CDR1 SGHTA and CDR2 FQGTGA. The CDR3 DNA reads TGTGCCAGCAGCAAAGCGGGGGGATCCTACAATGAGCAGTTCTTC. It is translated as CASSKAGGSYNEQFF.

V gene TRBV6-5 combines with J gene TRBJ2-1, with D tentatively TRBD2 (5 bases). V dropped 5 bases and J dropped 6 bases, with 11 bases sitting between them. This CDR3 has 13 amino acids. The germline V gene has CDR1 MNHEY and CDR2 SVGAGI. The CDR3, as DNA: TGTGCCAGCAGTGGAGGCCGCGGCAATGAGCAGTTCTTC. Translated, it gives CASSGGRGNEQFF.

The rearrangement joins TRBV7-3 to TRBJ2-2; D might be TRBD2 (5 bases). Trimming stripped 6 bases from V and 0 bases from J, with 14 bases between. Per germline, CDR1 SGHTA and CDR2 FQGTGA. CDR3 length equals 16 residues. The CDR3 sequence: CASSPKLGSNTGELFF. The CDR3 DNA sequence: TGTGCCAGCAGTCCCAAACTAGGATCGAACACCGGGGAGCTGTTTTTT.

This chain links TRBV18 with TRBJ2-3, with 8 bases that match TRBD2. The CDR3 has 16 residues. From germline, CDR1 is KGHSH and CDR2 LQKENI. The J segment lost 1 base and the V segment lost 0 bases, leaving 3 bases of the junction unmatched. CDR3 sequence reads: CASSPPTSVGTDTQYF. For the CDR3, the DNA is TGTGCCAGCTCACCACCGACTAGCGTAGGCACAGATACGCAGTATTTT.

This chain connects TRBV5-4 to TRBJ2-7, with a tentative D call TRBD1 (5 bases). Trimming took off 0 bases at V and 4 bases at J, with 20 bases between the two ends. CDR1 is SGHNT and CDR2 is YYREEE in the germline V gene (reference sequence). The CDR3 consists of 17 residues. Here the CDR3 reads CASSLGGMVLVSYEQYF. The CDR3 nucleotides are TGTGCCAGCAGCTTGGGGGGCATGGTCCTGGTGTCATACGAGCAGTACTTC.

The chain employs TRBV7-3 and TRBJ1-1, with 8 bases identical to TRBD1. The CDR3 contains 14 residues. Trimming at V came to 2 bases and at J to 4 bases, leaving 3 bases not matched to a gene. Germline V CDR1 and CDR2: SGHTA, FQGTGA. The CDR3 protein is CASSLQGAGTEAFF. CDR3 DNA: TGTGCCAGCAGCTTACAGGGGGCGGGCACTGAAGCTTTCTTT.

The chain has TRBV2 and TRBJ2-7; possible D gene TRBD2, 5 bases. Germline-derived CDR1 and CDR2 are SNHLY and FYNNEI. V was shortened by 6 bases and J by 7 bases, with 13 bases between the two germline ends. The CDR3 totals 12 residues. The CDR3 loop is CASRRITGEQYF. CDR3 nucleotides: TGTGCCAGCAGACGAATTACGGGAGAGCAGTACTTC.

This chain connects TRBV28 to TRBJ2-1; 7 bases align to TRBD2. The junction had 9 bases not matched to a gene; V was cut back by 8 bases and J by 14 bases. The germline V gene encodes CDR1 MDHEN and CDR2 SYDVKM. CDR3 size: 11 residues. CDR3 sequence reads: CASAAWTREFF. The CDR3 nucleotides are TGTGCCAGCGCCGCGTGGACTAGAGAGTTCTTC.

The CDR3 DNA follows: TGTGCCGGATCTAGCGGGGGGGCCTGGGAGACCCAGTACTTC. It specifies CAGSSGGAWETQYF. The chain combines TRBV7-3 with TRBJ2-5; 12 bases fit TRBD2. The CDR3 runs to 14 residues. V shed 11 bases and J 5 bases; nucleotides not matched to a gene: 9. Germline V gives CDR1 SGHTA, CDR2 FQGTGA.

The V gene is TRBV11-2, the J gene TRBJ2-3, with 7 bases that match TRBD1. The CDR3 is 14 residues long. Losses at the gene ends were 3 bases for V and 4 bases for J; bases not matched to a gene: 4. Germline V gene sequence: CDR1 SGHAT, CDR2 FQNNGV. CDR3 sequence: CASSLNRGADTQYF. For the CDR3, the DNA is TGTGCCAGCAGCTTGAACAGGGGCGCAGATACGCAGTATTTT.

V usage is TRBV10-3 and J usage is TRBJ2-2; TRBD2 agrees at 8 bases. The CDR3 spans 16 residues. Germline CDR1 reads ENHRY; CDR2 reads SYGVKD. Trimming removed 3 bases from V and 4 bases from J; junction bases left unmatched: 7. The CDR3, as DNA: TGTGCCATCAGTGATCCCAGCGGGAGCTCCACCGGGGAGCTGTTTTTT. Protein: CAISDPSGSSTGELFF.

This clone was seen a handful of times. The CDR3 DNA follows: TGTGCCAGCAGCCAGGACAGGGGGCGCGAAAAACTGTTTTTT. Translated, it gives CASSQDRGREKLFF. This chain connects TRBV5-4 to TRBJ1-4; 11 positions match TRBD1. The CDR3 has 14 amino acids. Losses at the gene ends were 4 bases for V and 8 bases for J; bases not matched to a gene: 4. The germline gives CDR1 SGHNT, CDR2 YYREEE (reference sequence).

The V and J genes are TRBV29-1 and TRBJ2-7; the D gene is possibly TRBD1 (6 bases). The CDR3 contains 14 residues. The V gene's germline CDR1 is SQVTM and CDR2 ANQGSEA. V was pared by 7 bases and J by 4 bases, with 20 bases between. This CDR3 is CSAIPRTAAYEQYF. DNA for the CDR3: TGCAGCGCCATCCCCCGGACAGCGGCATACGAGCAGTACTTC.

The V and J genes are TRBV28 and TRBJ1-1; D possibly corresponds to TRBD1 (5 bases). Germline V CDR1 and CDR2: MDHEN, SYDVKM. The CDR3 runs 14 residues. V dropped 5 bases and J dropped 4 bases, with 14 bases sitting between them. CDR3 DNA sequence: TGTGCCAGCAGTCGGTCTGTGGGGCTCACTGAAGCTTTCTTT. Protein sequence: CASSRSVGLTEAFF. Supplemented by reference TRBV28 and TRBJ1-1, the full variable domain reads DVKVTQSSRYLVKRTGEKVFLECVQDMDHENMFWYRQDPGLGLRLIYFSYDVKMKEKGDIPEGYSVSREKKERFSLILESASTNQTSMYLCASSRSVGLTEAFFGQGTRLTVV.

A note on this clone: The missing conserved phenylalanine or tryptophan at the end of this CDR3 makes a read error likely. As DNA, the CDR3 is TGTGCCTGGAATTTGGGGGGGGATTTTGGCTACACCCCC. Amino acid sequence: CAWNLGGDFGYTP. The chain has TRBV30 and TRBJ1-2; D is possibly TRBD1 (5 bases). This CDR3 has 13 residues. Trimming removed 4 bases at V and 7 bases at J, with 16 bases between. From germline, CDR1 is GTSNPN and CDR2 SVGIG (reference sequence).

This clone was observed once. CDR3 in amino acids: CASSGLTGYQETQYF. CDR3 DNA sequence: TGTGCCAGCAGTGGGTTGACAGGCTACCAAGAGACCCAGTACTTC. The chain combines TRBV28 with TRBJ2-5; D possibly corresponds to TRBD1 (6 bases). Trimming took off 5 bases at V and 0 bases at J, with 13 bases between the two ends. The CDR3 is 15 amino acids. Germline V lookup: CDR1 MDHEN, CDR2 SYDVKM. Together with reference TRBV28 and TRBJ2-5, the CDR3 gives the full variable domain: DVKVTQSSRYLVKRTGEKVFLECVQDMDHENMFWYRQDPGLGLRLIYFSYDVKMKEKGDIPEGYSVSREKKERFSLILESASTNQTSMYLCASSGLTGYQETQYFGPGTRLLVL.

The rearrangement uses TRBV9 and TRBJ2-1, with 7 nucleotides matching TRBD2. CDR1 and CDR2 (germline): SGDLS, YYNGEE. Germline trimming cut 2 bases from V and 8 bases from J; bases unmatched to any gene: 10. This CDR3 has 15 residues. The CDR3 nucleotides are TGTGCCAGCAGCGTGGGCTGGGGGGGATTCGATGAGCAGTTCTTC. Amino acid sequence: CASSVGWGGFDEQFF.

This clone came up once. This chain connects TRBV7-2 to TRBJ2-2; 9 bases agree with TRBD2. Germline values: CDR1 SGHTA, CDR2 FQGNSA. The CDR3 runs to 15 residues. With V trimmed by 4 bases and J by 7 bases, 7 bases remained unmatched. In DNA, the CDR3 is TGTGCCAGCAGCTCGTTAGCGGGGGAGCTCGGGGAGCTGTTTTTT. Protein product: CASSSLAGELGELFF.

The chain uses TRBV7-2 and TRBJ1-2, with 8 bases matching TRBD1. The CDR3 is made up of 16 amino acids. Per germline, CDR1 SGHTA and CDR2 FQGNSA. The V segment lost 4 bases and the J segment 8 bases; nucleotides outside the gene matches: 15. The CDR3 DNA sequence: TGTGCCAGCAGCTCGATGGGTCAGGGGGCGCTTCGGGGCTACACCTTC. Protein product: CASSSMGQGALRGYTF.

The chain links TRBV5-4 to TRBJ2-7; 9 bases line up with TRBD1. Per the germline V gene, CDR1 is SGHNT and CDR2 is YYREEE (reference sequence). J was trimmed by 5 bases and V by 3 bases; bases with no gene match: 6. CDR3 length: 14 residues. CDR3 nucleotide sequence: TGTGCCAGCAGCTGGAACAGGGGGCTGGACGAGCAGTACTTC. Its protein product is CASSWNRGLDEQYF.

This sequence joins TRBV19 and TRBJ1-1; 9 bases are shared with TRBD1. The CDR3 has 14 amino acids. The germline V gene has CDR1 LNHDA and CDR2 SQIVND (reference sequence). V was pared by 4 bases and J by 8 bases, with 8 bases of the junction left unmatched. The CDR3 nucleotides read TGTGCCAGTAGTACCACAGGGACAGGGCTCGAAGCTTTCTTT. Translation gives CASSTTGTGLEAFF.

The V and J genes are TRBV9 and TRBJ2-5; tentatively, D is TRBD1 (6 bases). Germline V CDR1 and CDR2: SGDLS, YYNGEE. Deletions cut 4 bases from V and 3 bases from J, with 19 bases between. CDR3 length: 16 residues. The CDR3 spells CASSMGAGVKKETQYF. CDR3 bases: TGTGCCAGCAGCATGGGGGCAGGGGTTAAGAAAGAGACCCAGTACTTC.